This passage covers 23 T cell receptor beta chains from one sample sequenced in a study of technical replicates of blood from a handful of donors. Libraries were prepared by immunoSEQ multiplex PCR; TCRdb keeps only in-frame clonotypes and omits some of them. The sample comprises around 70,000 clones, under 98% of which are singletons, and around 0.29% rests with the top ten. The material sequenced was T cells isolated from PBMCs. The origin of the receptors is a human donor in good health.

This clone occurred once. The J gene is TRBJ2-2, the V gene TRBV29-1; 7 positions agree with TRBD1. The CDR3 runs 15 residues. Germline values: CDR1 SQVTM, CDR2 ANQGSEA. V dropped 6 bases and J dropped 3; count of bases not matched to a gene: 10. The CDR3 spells CSVDPGTDYTGELFF. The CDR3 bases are TGCAGCGTGGACCCCGGGACAGATTACACCGGGGAGCTGTTTTTT.

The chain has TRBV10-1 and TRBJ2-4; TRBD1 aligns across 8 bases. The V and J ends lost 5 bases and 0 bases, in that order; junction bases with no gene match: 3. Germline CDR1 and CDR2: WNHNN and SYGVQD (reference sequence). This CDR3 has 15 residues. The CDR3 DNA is TGCGCCAGCAGTCCAGGGGGCGCAGCCAAAAACATTCAGTACTTC. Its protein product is CASSPGGAAKNIQYF.

CDR3 amino acids: CASSKGHTGELFF. DNA of the CDR3: TGTGCCAGCAGCAAGGGGCACACCGGGGAGCTGTTTTTT. The V call is TRBV9, the J call TRBJ2-2; weak D call: TRBD1 (5 bases). V dropped 4 bases and J dropped 3 bases, with 7 bases sitting between them. This CDR3 is built from 13 residues. Germline CDR1 is SGDLS and CDR2 is YYNGEE.

Here the CDR3 DNA reads TGTGCCAGCAGCTCAGGGAACCAGCCCCAGCATTTT. It specifies CASSSGNQPQHF. J is TRBJ1-5 and V is TRBV7-9; the D gene is possibly TRBD1 (5 bases). V dropped 4 bases and J dropped 7 bases, with 8 bases sitting between them. The CDR3 is made up of 12 amino acids. Per germline, CDR1 SEHNR and CDR2 FQNEAQ (reference sequence).

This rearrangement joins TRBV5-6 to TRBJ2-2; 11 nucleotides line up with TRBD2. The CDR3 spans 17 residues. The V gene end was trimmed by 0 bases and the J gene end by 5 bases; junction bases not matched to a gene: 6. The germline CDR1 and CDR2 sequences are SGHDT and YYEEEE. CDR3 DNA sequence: TGTGCCAGCAGCTTGGTGCTAGCGGGAGGAGATACCGGGGAGCTGTTTTTT. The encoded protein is CASSLVLAGGDTGELFF.

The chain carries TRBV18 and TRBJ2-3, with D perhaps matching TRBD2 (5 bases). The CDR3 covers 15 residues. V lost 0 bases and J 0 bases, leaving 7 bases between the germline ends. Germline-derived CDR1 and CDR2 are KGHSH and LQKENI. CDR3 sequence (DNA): TGTGCCAGCTCACCACCCAGGACTAGCACAGATACGCAGTATTTT. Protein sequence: CASSPPRTSTDTQYF.

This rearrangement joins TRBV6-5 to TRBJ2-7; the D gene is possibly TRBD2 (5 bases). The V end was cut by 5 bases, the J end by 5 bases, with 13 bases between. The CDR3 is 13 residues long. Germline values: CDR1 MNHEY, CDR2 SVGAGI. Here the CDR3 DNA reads TGTGCCAGCAGTATAGGGCGGGTACACGAGCAGTACTTC. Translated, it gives CASSIGRVHEQYF.

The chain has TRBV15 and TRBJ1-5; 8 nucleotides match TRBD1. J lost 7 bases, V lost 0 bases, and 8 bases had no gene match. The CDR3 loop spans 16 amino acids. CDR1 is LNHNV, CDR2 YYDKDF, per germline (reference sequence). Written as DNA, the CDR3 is TGTGCCACCAGCAGAGATCGGGGACAGGCAGGCCAGCCCCAGCATTTT. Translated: CATSRDRGQAGQPQHF.

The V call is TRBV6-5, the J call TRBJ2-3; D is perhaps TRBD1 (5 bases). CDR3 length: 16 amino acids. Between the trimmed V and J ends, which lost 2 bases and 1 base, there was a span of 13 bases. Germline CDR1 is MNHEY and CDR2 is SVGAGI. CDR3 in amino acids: CASSYISGLGTDTQYF. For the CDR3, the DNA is TGTGCCAGCAGTTACATCTCAGGGTTGGGCACAGATACGCAGTATTTT.

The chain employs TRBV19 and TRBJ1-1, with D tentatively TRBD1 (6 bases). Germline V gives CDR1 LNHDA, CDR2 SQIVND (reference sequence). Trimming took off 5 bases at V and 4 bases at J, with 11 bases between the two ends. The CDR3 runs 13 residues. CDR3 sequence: CASSLTGITEAFF. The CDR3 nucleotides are TGTGCCAGTAGTCTCACAGGGATCACTGAAGCTTTCTTT.

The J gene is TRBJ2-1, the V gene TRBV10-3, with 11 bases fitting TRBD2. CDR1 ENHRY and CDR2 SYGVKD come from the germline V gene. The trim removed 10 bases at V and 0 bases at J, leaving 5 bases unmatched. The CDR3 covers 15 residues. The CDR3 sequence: CATGLADVSYNEQFF. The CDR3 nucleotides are TGTGCCACGGGACTAGCGGACGTCTCCTACAATGAGCAGTTCTTC.

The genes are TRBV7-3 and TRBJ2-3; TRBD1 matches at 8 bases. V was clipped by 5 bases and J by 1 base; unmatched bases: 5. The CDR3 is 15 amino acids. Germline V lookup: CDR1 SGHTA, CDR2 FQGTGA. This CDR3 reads CASSHETGGTDTQYF. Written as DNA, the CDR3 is TGTGCCAGCAGCCATGAGACAGGGGGCACAGATACGCAGTATTTT.

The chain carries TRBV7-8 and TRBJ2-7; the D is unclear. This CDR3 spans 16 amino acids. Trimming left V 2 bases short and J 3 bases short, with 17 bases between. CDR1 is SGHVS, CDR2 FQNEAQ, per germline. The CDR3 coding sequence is TGTGCCAGCAGCTTATCCTCAGGTCATGTTTTCTACGAGCAGTACTTC. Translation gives CASSLSSGHVFYEQYF.

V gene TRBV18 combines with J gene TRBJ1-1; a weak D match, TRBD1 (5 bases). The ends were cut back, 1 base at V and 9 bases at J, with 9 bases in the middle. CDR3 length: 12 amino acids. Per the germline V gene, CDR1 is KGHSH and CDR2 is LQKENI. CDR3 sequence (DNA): TGTGCCAGCTCACCACGGGACTCCCAAGCTTTCTTT. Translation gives CASSPRDSQAFF.

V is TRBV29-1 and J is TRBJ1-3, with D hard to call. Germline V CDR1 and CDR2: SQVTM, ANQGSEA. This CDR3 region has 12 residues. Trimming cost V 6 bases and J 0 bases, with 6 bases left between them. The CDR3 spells CSVVISGNTIYF. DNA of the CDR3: TGCAGCGTCGTAATCTCTGGAAACACCATATATTTT.

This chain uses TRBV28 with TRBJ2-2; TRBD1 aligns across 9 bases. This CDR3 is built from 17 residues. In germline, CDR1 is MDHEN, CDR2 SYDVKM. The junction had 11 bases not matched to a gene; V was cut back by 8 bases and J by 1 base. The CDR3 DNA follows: TGTGCCAGCGGAAGTATATGGGGACAGGGGAACACCGGGGAGCTGTTTTTT. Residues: CASGSIWGQGNTGELFF. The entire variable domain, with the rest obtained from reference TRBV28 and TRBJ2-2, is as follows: DVKVTQSSRYLVKRTGEKVFLECVQDMDHENMFWYRQDPGLGLRLIYFSYDVKMKEKGDIPEGYSVSREKKERFSLILESASTNQTSMYLCASGSIWGQGNTGELFFGEGSRLTVL.

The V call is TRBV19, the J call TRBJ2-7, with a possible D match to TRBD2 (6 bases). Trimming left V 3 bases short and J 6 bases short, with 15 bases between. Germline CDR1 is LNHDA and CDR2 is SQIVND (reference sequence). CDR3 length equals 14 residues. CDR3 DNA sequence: TGTGCCAGTAGTATGACCGGGAGTGCGGGCGAGCAGTACTTC. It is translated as CASSMTGSAGEQYF.

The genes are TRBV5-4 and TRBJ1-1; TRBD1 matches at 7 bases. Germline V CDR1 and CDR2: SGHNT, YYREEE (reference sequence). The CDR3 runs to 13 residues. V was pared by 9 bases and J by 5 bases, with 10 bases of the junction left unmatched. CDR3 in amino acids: CATSLRGRTEAFF. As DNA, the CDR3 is TGTGCCACCTCTTTGAGGGGGCGTACTGAAGCTTTCTTT.

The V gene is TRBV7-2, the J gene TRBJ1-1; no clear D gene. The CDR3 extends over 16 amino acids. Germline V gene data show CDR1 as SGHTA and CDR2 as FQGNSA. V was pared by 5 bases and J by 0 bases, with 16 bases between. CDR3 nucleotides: TGTGCCAGCAGCCTCGATTCCCGAGTTTTGAACACTGAAGCTTTCTTT. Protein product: CASSLDSRVLNTEAFF.

The CDR3 here is CASRTVINTEAFF. CDR3 nucleotides: TGTGCCAGTAGGACAGTTATTAACACTGAAGCTTTCTTT. The V and J genes are TRBV19 and TRBJ1-1; tentative D call: TRBD1 (5 bases). Germline V gene data show CDR1 as LNHDA and CDR2 as SQIVND (reference sequence). Trimming cost V 6 bases and J 2 bases, with 10 bases left between them. The CDR3 consists of 13 residues. Filled out from reference TRBV19 and TRBJ1-1, the complete variable domain reads DGGITQSPKYLFRKEGQNVTLSCEQNLNHDAMYWYRQDPGQGLRLIYYSQIVNDFQKGDIAEGYSVSREKKESFPLTVTSAQKNPTAFYLCASRTVINTEAFFGQGTRLTVV.

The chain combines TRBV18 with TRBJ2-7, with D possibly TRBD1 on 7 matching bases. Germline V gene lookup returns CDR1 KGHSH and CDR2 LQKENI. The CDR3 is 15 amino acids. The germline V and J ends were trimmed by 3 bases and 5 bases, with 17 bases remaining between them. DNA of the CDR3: TGTGCCAGCTCACCCCTACAGGGGAGGAGGGACGAGCAGTACTTC. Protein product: CASSPLQGRRDEQYF.

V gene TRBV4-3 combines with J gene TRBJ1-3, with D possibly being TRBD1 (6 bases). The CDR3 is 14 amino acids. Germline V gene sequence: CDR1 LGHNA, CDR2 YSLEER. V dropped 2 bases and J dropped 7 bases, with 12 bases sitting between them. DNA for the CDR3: TGCGCCAGCAGCCAACTAGACAGGTCCAACACCATATATTTT. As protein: CASSQLDRSNTIYF.

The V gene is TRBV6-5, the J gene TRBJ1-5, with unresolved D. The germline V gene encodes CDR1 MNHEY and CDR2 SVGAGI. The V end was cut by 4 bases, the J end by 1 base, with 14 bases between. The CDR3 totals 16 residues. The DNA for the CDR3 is TGTGCCAGCAGTTTAACGTCCGCGGGGAGCAATCAGCCCCAGCATTTT. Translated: CASSLTSAGSNQPQHF.